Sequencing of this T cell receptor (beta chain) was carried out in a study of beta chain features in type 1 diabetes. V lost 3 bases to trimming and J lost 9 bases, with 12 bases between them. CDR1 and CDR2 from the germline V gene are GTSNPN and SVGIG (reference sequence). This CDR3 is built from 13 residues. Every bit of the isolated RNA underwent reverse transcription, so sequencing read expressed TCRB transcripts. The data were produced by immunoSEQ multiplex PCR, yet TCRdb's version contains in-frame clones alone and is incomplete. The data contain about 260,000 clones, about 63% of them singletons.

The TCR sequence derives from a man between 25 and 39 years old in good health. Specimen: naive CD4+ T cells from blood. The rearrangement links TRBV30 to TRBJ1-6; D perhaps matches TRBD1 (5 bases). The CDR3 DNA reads TGTGCCTGGAGGATAAACAGGAGTTCACCCCTCCACTTT. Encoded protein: CAWRINRSSPLHF.